This T cell receptor beta chain derives from a study of blood T cell repertoires in COVID-19. Study at large: Some COVID-19 samples were acute and others convalescent; all came from the United States, Italy and Spain. From T cells, B-cell-depleted T cells, or PBMCs came the material, which was cDNA or gDNA.

Profiling relied on immunoSEQ multiplex PCR, and the TCRdb table lists in-frame clones only, not all of them. The data hold 35,000 to 50,000 clones, with around nine tenths observed a single time. Trimming at V came to 9 bases and at J to 6 bases, leaving 16 bases not matched to a gene. The V gene's germline CDR1 is SGHRS and CDR2 YFSETQ. CDR3 length: 17 amino acids. The sequence was obtained from a human donor in a cohort sampled during active COVID-19. The chain recombines TRBV5-1 with TRBJ2-1, with 12 nucleotides matching TRBD2. Material: peripheral blood. CDR3 nucleotides: TGCGCCAACCGAAGCCACCCGACTAGCGGGAGACCCAATGAGCAGTTCTTC. Residues: CANRSHPTSGRPNEQFF.